The clone carrying this T cell receptor (beta chain) has a handful of counts. Its antigen is not known. The CDR3 runs to 14 residues. The V gene's germline CDR1 is MNHNS and CDR2 SASEGT. V lost 6 bases to trimming and J lost 1 base, with 12 bases between them. Naive CD4+ cells had CD25+ Tregs removed. TCRdb re-analysed the 5' RACE reads in MiXCR, keeping a single row per CDR3 protein. Of about 34,000 distinct CDR3 sequences listed, about a quarter are singletons. Study-level findings and limits: The larger-cohort validation was restricted to a single TCR beta V-J rearrangement rather than whole repertoires. Tumor memory CD4+ T cell TCR gene usage was found to cluster with blood and lymph node memory CD4+ cells and with lymph node naive CD4+ cells.

This receptor was obtained from a female donor with breast cancer. The rearrangement links TRBV6-1 to TRBJ1-1; tentative D call: TRBD1 (5 bases). The sequencing input was naive CD4+ T cells sorted from a lymph node. As to subset: naive CD4+ T cells, CD4+CD45RA+CD25-. CDR3 region: CASSLHGGNTEAFF. CDR3 in DNA: TGTGCCAGCAGCTTACATGGGGGGAACACTGAAGCTTTCTTT.